This T cell receptor beta chain derives from a study of shared clonotypes between healthy human individuals. Per the germline V gene, CDR1 is SGHTA and CDR2 is FQGNSA. V lost 1 base to trimming and J lost 7 bases, with 7 bases between them. There are 13 residues in the CDR3. Repertoires were generated with immunoSEQ multiplex PCR, while TCRdb's copy carries only in-frame clones and drops some. The profile shows about 1.1 million clones, approximately 80% of them singletons. This TCR derives from a man younger than 35 in good health. Some clones in this sample may be carry-over from other donors' samples. The J gene is TRBJ1-4, the V gene TRBV7-2; D unresolved. The sequencing input was memory CD4+ T cells from PBMCs. Subset described: CD45RA-negative fraction. The CDR3 DNA is TGTGCCAGCAGCTTAGGGTGGGGTGAAAAACTGTTTTTT. Translation gives CASSLGWGEKLFF.